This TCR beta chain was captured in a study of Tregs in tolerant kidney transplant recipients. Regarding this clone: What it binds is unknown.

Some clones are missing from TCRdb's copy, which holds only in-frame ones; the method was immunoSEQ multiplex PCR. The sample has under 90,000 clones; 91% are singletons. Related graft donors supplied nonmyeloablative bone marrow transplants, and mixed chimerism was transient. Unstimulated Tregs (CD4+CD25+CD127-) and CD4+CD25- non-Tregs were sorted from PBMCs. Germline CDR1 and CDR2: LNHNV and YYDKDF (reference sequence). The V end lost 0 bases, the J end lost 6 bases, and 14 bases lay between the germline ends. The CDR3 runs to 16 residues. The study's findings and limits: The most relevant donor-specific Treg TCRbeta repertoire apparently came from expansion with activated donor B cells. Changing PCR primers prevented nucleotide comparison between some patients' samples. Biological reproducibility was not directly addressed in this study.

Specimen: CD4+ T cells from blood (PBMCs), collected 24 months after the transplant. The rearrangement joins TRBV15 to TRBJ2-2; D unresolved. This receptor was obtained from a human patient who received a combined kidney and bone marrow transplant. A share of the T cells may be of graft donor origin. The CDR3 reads CATSRDLVEVAGELFF. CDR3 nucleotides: TGTGCCACCAGCAGAGATCTCGTAGAAGTAGCCGGGGAGCTGTTTTTT.